The entry below describes one TCR beta chain. Its antigen is not known. The data belong to a study of cytomegalovirus exposure and HLA in healthy donors. The CDR3 is 16 residues long. V was trimmed by 0 bases and J by 3 bases, leaving 14 bases between them. Germline lookup yields CDR1 SGDLS and CDR2 YYNGEE. The PCR made use of 60 Vbeta and 13 Jbeta primers. Data came from immunoSEQ multiplex PCR; TCRdb stores just in-frame clones and leaves some out. Here the sample spans roughly 150,000 clones, over 65% being singletons. Findings and limits, study-wide: It is likely that the observed cluster of highly shared sequence variants was a sequencing artifact. Exclusion as indistinguishable affected some V segments, including TRBV6-2 and TRBV6-3.

Specimen: PBMCs. The chain employs TRBV9 and TRBJ2-3; a possible D gene is TRBD2 (6 bases). The clonotype comes from a male donor in good health and CMV-seronegative. The CDR3 here is CASSVVLTGETDTQYF. In nucleotides, the CDR3 is TGTGCCAGCAGCGTAGTATTAACGGGAGAAACAGATACGCAGTATTTT.